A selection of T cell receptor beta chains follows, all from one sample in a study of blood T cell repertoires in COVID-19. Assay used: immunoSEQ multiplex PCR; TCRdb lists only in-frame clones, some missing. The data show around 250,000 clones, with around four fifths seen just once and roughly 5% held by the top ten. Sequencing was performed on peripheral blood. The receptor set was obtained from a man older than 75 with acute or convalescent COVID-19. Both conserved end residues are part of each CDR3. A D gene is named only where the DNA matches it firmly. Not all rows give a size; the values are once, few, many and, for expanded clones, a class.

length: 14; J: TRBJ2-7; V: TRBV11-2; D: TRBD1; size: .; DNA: TGTGCCAGCAGCCCCTGGGACAGCTCCTACGAGCAGTACTTC; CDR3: CASSPWDSSYEQYF
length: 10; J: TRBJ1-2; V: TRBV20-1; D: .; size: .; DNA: TGCAGTGCTGGCAACTATGGCTACACCTTC; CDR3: CSAGNYGYTF
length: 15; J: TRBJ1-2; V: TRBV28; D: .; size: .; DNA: TGTGCCAGCAGTTCCCCGGCAGCAGGGGACTATGGCTACACCTTC; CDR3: CASSSPAAGDYGYTF
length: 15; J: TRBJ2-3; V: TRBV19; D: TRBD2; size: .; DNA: TGTGCCAGTAGTGAGGTAGCGGGGGGCCCGAATACGCAGTATTTT; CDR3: CASSEVAGGPNTQYF
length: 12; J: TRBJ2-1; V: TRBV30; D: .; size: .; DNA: TGTGCCTGGAGTGGAGGGCCGGGTGAGCAGTTCTTC; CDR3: CAWSGGPGEQFF
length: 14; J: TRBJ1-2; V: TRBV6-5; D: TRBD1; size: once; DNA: TGTGCCAGCAGGAGGACAGGGGGCTTAGATGGCTACACCTTC; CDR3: CASRRTGGLDGYTF
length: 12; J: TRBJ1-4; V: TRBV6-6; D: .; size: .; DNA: TGTGCCAGCAGTTACCCCAGAGAAAAACTGTTTTTT; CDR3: CASSYPREKLFF
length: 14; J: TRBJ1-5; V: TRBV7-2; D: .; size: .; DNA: TGTGCCAGCAGTCCGGCAGGGTATCGACAGCCCCAGCATTTT; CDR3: CASSPAGYRQPQHF
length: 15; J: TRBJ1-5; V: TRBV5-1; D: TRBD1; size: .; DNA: TGCGCCAGCAGCTTGGAAACAGGGGAAAAACAGCCCCAGCATTTT; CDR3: CASSLETGEKQPQHF
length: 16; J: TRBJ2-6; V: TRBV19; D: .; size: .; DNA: TGTGCCAGTAGTATCCAGGTTACTTCTGGGGCCAACGTCCTGACTTTC; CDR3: CASSIQVTSGANVLTF
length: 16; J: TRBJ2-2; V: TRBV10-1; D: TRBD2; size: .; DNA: TGCGCCAACTGGACTAGCGGGAGAAGGAACACCGGGGAGCTGTTTTTT; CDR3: CANWTSGRRNTGELFF
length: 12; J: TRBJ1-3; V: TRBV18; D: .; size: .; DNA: TGTGCCAGCTCCGTTTCTGGAAACACCATATATTTT; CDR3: CASSVSGNTIYF
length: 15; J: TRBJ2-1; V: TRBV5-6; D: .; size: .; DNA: TGTGCCAGCAGCTTAGGACAAACCTCCTACAATGAGCAGTTCTTC; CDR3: CASSLGQTSYNEQFF
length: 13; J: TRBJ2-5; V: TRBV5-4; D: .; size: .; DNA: TGTGCCAGCAGCTTGTTTGGAGGAGAGACCCAGTACTTC; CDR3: CASSLFGGETQYF
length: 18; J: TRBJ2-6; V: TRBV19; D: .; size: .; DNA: TGTGCCAGTTCCTCTCGGACTCCCAGACTATCTGGGGCCAACGTCCTGACTTTC; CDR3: CASSSRTPRLSGANVLTF
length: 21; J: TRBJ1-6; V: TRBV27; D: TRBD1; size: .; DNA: TGTGCCAGCAGTTTTAGGTCCCCGGGACAGGCCCTGAGCTCCTATAATTCACCCCTCCACTTT; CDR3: CASSFRSPGQALSSYNSPLHF
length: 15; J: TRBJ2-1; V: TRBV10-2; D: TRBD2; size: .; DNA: TGCGCCACGTCTAGCGGGCCAAGCTCCTACAATGAGCAGTTCTTC; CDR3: CATSSGPSSYNEQFF
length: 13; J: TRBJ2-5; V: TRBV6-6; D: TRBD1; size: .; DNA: TGTGCCAGCTGGCCGGGACAGTGGGAGACCCAGTACTTC; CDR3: CASWPGQWETQYF
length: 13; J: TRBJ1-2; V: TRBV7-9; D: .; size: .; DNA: TGTGCCAGCAGCTTAGCCCCCGCGGGTGGCTACACCTTC; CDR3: CASSLAPAGGYTF
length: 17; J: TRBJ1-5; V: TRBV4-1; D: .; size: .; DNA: TGCGCCAGCAGCCTTGGACGTGGGGGCGATAGCAATCAGCCCCAGCATTTT; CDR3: CASSLGRGGDSNQPQHF
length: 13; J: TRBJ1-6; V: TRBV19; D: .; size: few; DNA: TGTGCCGTTTCCCGCCCGGGTAATTCACCCCTCCACTTT; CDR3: CAVSRPGNSPLHF
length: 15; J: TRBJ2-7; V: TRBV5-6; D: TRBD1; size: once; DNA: TGTGCCAGCAGCTCCCTGAGGGACAGGGCCTACGAGCAGTACTTC; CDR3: CASSSLRDRAYEQYF
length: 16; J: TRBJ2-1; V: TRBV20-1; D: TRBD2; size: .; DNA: TGCAGTGCTAGTCGACCTCTAGCGGGGGATTACAATGAGCAGTTCTTC; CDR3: CSASRPLAGDYNEQFF
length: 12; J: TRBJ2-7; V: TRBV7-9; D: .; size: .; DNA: TGTGCCAGCAGCTTAGAAGCGGGCGAGCAGTACTTC; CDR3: CASSLEAGEQYF
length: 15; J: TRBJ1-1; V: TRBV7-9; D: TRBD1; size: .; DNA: TGTGCCAGCAGCTCCAGCGGTGCAGGGGGCACTGAAGCTTTCTTT; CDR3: CASSSSGAGGTEAFF
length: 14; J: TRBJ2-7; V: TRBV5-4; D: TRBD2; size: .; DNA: TGTGCCAGCAGCCCGAGGGAGGGGATCCACGAGCAGTACTTC; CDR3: CASSPREGIHEQYF
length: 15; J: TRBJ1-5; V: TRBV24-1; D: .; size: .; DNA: TGTGCCACCAGTGACCGACGGTTAAGCGATCAGCCCCAGCATTTT; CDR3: CATSDRRLSDQPQHF
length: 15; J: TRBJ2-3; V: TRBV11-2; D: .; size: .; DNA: TGTGCCAGCAGCTTAGCTCCCTCTAGCACAGATACGCAGTATTTT; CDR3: CASSLAPSSTDTQYF